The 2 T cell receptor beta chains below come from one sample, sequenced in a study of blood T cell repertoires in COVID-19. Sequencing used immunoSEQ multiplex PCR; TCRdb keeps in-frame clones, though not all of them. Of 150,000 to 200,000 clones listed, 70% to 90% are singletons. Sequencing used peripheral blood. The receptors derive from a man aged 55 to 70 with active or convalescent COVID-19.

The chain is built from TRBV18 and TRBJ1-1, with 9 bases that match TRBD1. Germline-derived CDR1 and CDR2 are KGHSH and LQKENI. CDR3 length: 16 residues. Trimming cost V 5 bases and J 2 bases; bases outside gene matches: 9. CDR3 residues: CASSFGDRALNTEAFF. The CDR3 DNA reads TGTGCCAGCTCATTTGGGGACAGGGCGCTAAACACTGAAGCTTTCTTT. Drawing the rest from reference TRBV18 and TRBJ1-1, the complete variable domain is NAGVMQNPRHLVRRRGQEARLRCSPMKGHSHVYWYRQLPEEGLKFMVYLQKENIIDESGMPKERFSAEFPKEGPSILRIQQVVRGDSAAYFCASSFGDRALNTEAFFGQGTRLTVV.

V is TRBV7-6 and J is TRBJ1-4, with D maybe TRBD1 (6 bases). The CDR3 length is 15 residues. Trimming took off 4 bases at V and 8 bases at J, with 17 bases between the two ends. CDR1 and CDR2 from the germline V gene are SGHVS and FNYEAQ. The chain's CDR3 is CASSSRDYRGEKLFF. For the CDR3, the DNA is TGTGCCAGCAGCTCCCGGGACTATAGGGGGGAAAAACTGTTTTTT.